A single T cell receptor (beta chain) is shown here with its context. Its antigen is not identified. This entry belongs to a study of T cells after yellow fever vaccination. Study results and limitations: Highly abundant clonotypes carried over from the bulk population could end up in FACS-sorted repertoires as contaminants.

MiXCR, applied by TCRdb to the 5' RACE reads, yields one record per CDR3 protein. The sample shows hundreds of thousands of distinct CDR3 sequences, 9% to 15% of them seen only once. Germline V lookup: CDR1 SGHVS, CDR2 FQNEAQ. V lost 7 bases and J lost 7; bases outside the gene matches: 12. The CDR3 spans 15 residues. This sample comprised PBMCs, obtained on the day of the yellow fever booster vaccination. V usage is TRBV7-8 and J usage is TRBJ2-1; 8 bases line up with TRBD2. The clonotype originates from a man aged 25 to 45 who received the YFV17D yellow fever vaccine. The CDR3 DNA is TGTGCCAGCACCCACTCGGGGGGACTAGGGAATGAGCAGTTCTTC. Protein: CASTHSGGLGNEQFF. Full variable domain (rest looked up from reference TRBV7-8 and TRBJ2-1): GAGVSQSPRYKVAKRGQDVALRCDPISGHVSLFWYQQALGQGPEFLTYFQNEAQLDKSGLPSDRFFAERPEGSVSTLKIQRTQQEDSAVYLCASTHSGGLGNEQFFGPGTRLTVL.